These 28 T cell receptor beta chains share one sample of origin, sequenced in a study of cytomegalovirus exposure and HLA in healthy donors. Primers: 60 Vbeta forward and 13 Jbeta reverse. TCRdb's copy holds only in-frame clones and misses some; the assay was immunoSEQ multiplex PCR. The repertoire consists of 110,000 to 150,000 clones, with around 79% occurring once and the leading ten covering around 10%. Sequencing was performed on PBMCs. The receptors originated from a woman aged 50 to 60 in good health and CMV-seropositive.

The chain recombines TRBV18 with TRBJ1-4; the D is unclear. The germline CDR1 and CDR2 sequences are KGHSH and LQKENI. The CDR3 is made up of 13 amino acids. With 3 bases removed from V and 4 bases from J, the gap between germline ends came to 6 bases. The CDR3 is CASSPASNEKLFF. The CDR3 DNA reads TGTGCCAGCTCACCGGCCAGTAATGAAAAACTGTTTTTT.

V usage is TRBV28 and J usage is TRBJ1-2; 10 bases are shared with TRBD1. V shed 4 bases and J 5 bases; nucleotides not matched to a gene: 7. CDR1 and CDR2 from the germline V gene are MDHEN and SYDVKM. CDR3 length: 15 residues. The CDR3, as DNA: TGTGCCAGCAGTTGGGACAGGGGTTTTGGTTATGGCTACACCTTC. Its translation is CASSWDRGFGYGYTF.

The genes are TRBV4-2 and TRBJ2-5; TRBD1 aligns across 8 bases. The CDR3 consists of 14 residues. Germline loops: CDR1 LGHNA, CDR2 YNFKEQ. Unmatched junction bases numbered 3, after V lost 4 bases and J lost 2 bases. CDR3 nucleotides: TGTGCCAGCAGCCGAGGACAGGGTCAAGAGACCCAGTACTTC. It is translated as CASSRGQGQETQYF.

This rearrangement joins TRBV7-9 to TRBJ1-5; no reliable D call. Trimming shortened V by 3 bases and J by 10 bases, and 10 bases separated the two germline ends. The germline V gene has CDR1 SEHNR and CDR2 FQNEAQ (reference sequence). The CDR3 loop spans 12 amino acids. The CDR3 DNA is TGTGCCAGCAGCTTGGGTGGGCGACCCCAGCATTTT. Amino acid sequence: CASSLGGRPQHF.

The CDR3 nucleotides read TGTGCCAGCAGTACCGGGACAGCCCCCTACAATGAGCAGTTCTTC. Amino acids: CASSTGTAPYNEQFF. V is TRBV6-1 and J is TRBJ2-1, with 7 bases that match TRBD1. The CDR3 covers 15 residues. The V segment lost 5 bases and the J segment 2 bases; nucleotides outside the gene matches: 6. Germline CDR1 and CDR2: MNHNS and SASEGT.

CDR3 region: CASSTNEAYGYTF. The CDR3 region has the DNA TGTGCCAGCTCGACGAACGAGGCCTATGGCTACACCTTC. The chain has TRBV2 and TRBJ1-2; D not resolved. Germline V lookup: CDR1 SNHLY, CDR2 FYNNEI. The CDR3 has 13 amino acids. The V end was cut by 8 bases, the J end by 4 bases, with 14 bases between.

This sequence joins TRBV29-1 and TRBJ1-3; D unresolved. The CDR3 is 13 residues long. Trimming stripped 7 bases from V and 1 base from J, with 11 bases between. Germline assignment: CDR1 SQVTM and CDR2 ANQGSEA. CDR3 bases: TGCAGCGCCGAGAGGGAGTCTGGAAACACCATATATTTT. Translation gives CSAERESGNTIYF.

V gene TRBV7-3 combines with J gene TRBJ1-2; D is possibly TRBD1 (6 bases). The ends were cut back, 5 bases at V and 4 bases at J, with 14 bases in the middle. Germline V gene data show CDR1 as SGHTA and CDR2 as FQGTGA. The CDR3 extends over 14 amino acids. CDR3: CASSKGGEVYGYTF. The DNA for the CDR3 is TGTGCCAGCAGCAAAGGGGGGGAGGTCTATGGCTACACCTTC.

The chain combines TRBV18 with TRBJ1-1; no definite D call. This CDR3 is built from 14 residues. Per germline, CDR1 KGHSH and CDR2 LQKENI. Trimming took 3 bases from V and 4 from J, leaving 12 bases between them. As DNA, the CDR3 is TGTGCCAGCTCACCGGTCGGGTACACCACTGAAGCTTTCTTT. Translation: CASSPVGYTTEAFF.

This clone was picked up one time. The V gene is TRBV6-6, the J gene TRBJ2-1; 9 positions agree with TRBD1. V gave up 5 bases and J gave up 6 bases; unmatched junction bases: 11. There are 16 residues in the CDR3. The germline V gene has CDR1 MNHNY and CDR2 SVGAGI (reference sequence). The CDR3 protein is CASSHWPGQGTNEQFF. The CDR3 coding sequence is TGTGCCAGCAGTCACTGGCCGGGACAGGGAACCAATGAGCAGTTCTTC.

The chain has TRBV9 and TRBJ2-3, with D hard to call. The CDR3 is 17 residues long. V lost 0 bases, J lost 2 bases, and 16 bases lay in between. Germline-derived CDR1 and CDR2 are SGDLS and YYNGEE. The DNA of the CDR3 is TGTGCCAGCAGCGTAGCTAGGCCACCCAAAGTCACAGATACGCAGTATTTT. Protein product: CASSVARPPKVTDTQYF. Full variable domain (rest looked up from reference TRBV9 and TRBJ2-3): DSGVTQTPKHLITATGQRVTLRCSPRSGDLSVYWYQQSLDQGLQFLIQYYNGEERAKGNILERFSAQQFPDLHSELNLSSLELGDSALYFCASSVARPPKVTDTQYFGPGTRLTVL.

A single count supports this clone. V usage is TRBV27 and J usage is TRBJ1-5; no firm D call. The CDR3 is 18 amino acids. The germline CDR1 and CDR2 sequences are MNHEY and SMNVEV (reference sequence). V was cut by 4 bases and J by 3 bases, with 22 bases left in between. CDR3 nucleotide sequence: TGTGCCAGCAGTTCTTACGTTAGGGCCCGGGGAGTCAATCAGCCCCAGCATTTT. Translation: CASSSYVRARGVNQPQHF.

V and J are TRBV6-1 and TRBJ1-2; no reliable D call. The CDR3 has 13 amino acids. Trimming left V 5 bases short and J 0 bases short, with 7 bases between. The germline V gene has CDR1 MNHNS and CDR2 SASEGT. In DNA form, the CDR3 reads TGTGCCAGCAGTCCCGGGGCTAACTATGGCTACACCTTC. Translation: CASSPGANYGYTF.

The DNA of the CDR3 is TGTGCCAGCAGCTCGGCAGGGTATGGCTACACCTTC. Translating it yields CASSSAGYGYTF. This chain connects TRBV7-8 to TRBJ1-2, with D perhaps TRBD1 (5 bases). CDR1 and CDR2 from the germline V gene are SGHVS and FQNEAQ. This CDR3 contains 12 residues. Trimming took off 4 bases at V and 5 bases at J, with 8 bases between the two ends.

The chain carries TRBV19 and TRBJ1-4; 7 bases agree with TRBD1. This CDR3 is 14 amino acids long. The germline V gene has CDR1 LNHDA and CDR2 SQIVND (reference sequence). V lost 9 bases, J lost 7 bases, and 11 bases stayed unmatched. In DNA, the CDR3 is TGTGCCAGCGATCAACAGGGGCGTAGTGAAAAACTGTTTTTT. Amino acids: CASDQQGRSEKLFF.

V usage is TRBV6-1 and J usage is TRBJ1-2, with D possibly matching TRBD1 (5 bases). The CDR3 has 13 residues. V lost 10 bases, J lost 0 bases, and 12 bases lay in between. Germline V gene lookup returns CDR1 MNHNS and CDR2 SASEGT. CDR3 nucleotide sequence: TGTGCCACCCTGAAGACAGCTAACTATGGCTACACCTTC. Amino acid sequence: CATLKTANYGYTF.

The chain links TRBV7-3 to TRBJ2-3, with D maybe TRBD2 (6 bases). V lost 1 base to trimming and J lost 1 base, with 15 bases between them. The germline V gene encodes CDR1 SGHTA and CDR2 FQGTGA. The length of the CDR3 is 17 residues. DNA for the CDR3: TGTGCCAGCAGCTTAAGAGCTGGTAGCGGAGGCACAGATACGCAGTATTTT. Encoded protein: CASSLRAGSGGTDTQYF.

The genes are TRBV19 and TRBJ1-1; 9 nucleotides match TRBD1. The CDR3 loop spans 15 amino acids. The J segment lost 6 bases and the V segment lost 1 base, leaving 6 bases of the junction unmatched. The germline gives CDR1 LNHDA, CDR2 SQIVND (reference sequence). CDR3 in DNA: TGTGCCAGTAGTATAGGAAACAGGGGGCTGGCTGAAGCTTTCTTT. This gives the protein CASSIGNRGLAEAFF. The full variable domain, its missing parts supplied by reference TRBV19 and TRBJ1-1, is DGGITQSPKYLFRKEGQNVTLSCEQNLNHDAMYWYRQDPGQGLRLIYYSQIVNDFQKGDIAEGYSVSREKKESFPLTVTSAQKNPTAFYLCASSIGNRGLAEAFFGQGTRLTVV.

This clone has more than one count but fewer than ten. V usage is TRBV28 and J usage is TRBJ2-7; 8 bases are shared with TRBD1. CDR3 size: 13 residues. V gave up 2 bases and J gave up 7 bases; unmatched junction bases: 4. The germline gives CDR1 MDHEN, CDR2 SYDVKM. The CDR3 DNA reads as TGTGCCAGCAGTTTAAACAGGGGGTGGGAGCAGTACTTC. This sequence encodes CASSLNRGWEQYF.

The chain uses TRBV5-5 and TRBJ2-1; 8 bases agree with TRBD2. The V and J ends lost 2 bases and 3 bases, in that order; junction bases with no gene match: 7. The length of the CDR3 is 16 residues. Looked up from germline, CDR1 is SGHKS and CDR2 is YYEKEE (reference sequence). The CDR3 loop is CASSFLSGGLYNEQFF. The CDR3 coding sequence is TGTGCCAGCAGCTTCCTGAGCGGGGGCCTCTACAATGAGCAGTTCTTC.

The chain uses TRBV6-5 and TRBJ1-2, with 8 bases matching TRBD1. The CDR3 is 15 amino acids. Looked up from germline, CDR1 is MNHEY and CDR2 is SVGAGI. The trim removed 5 bases at V and 6 bases at J, leaving 11 bases unmatched. DNA for the CDR3: TGTGCCAGCAGTCAAGGACAGGGAAAGGCTGATGGCTACACCTTC. Amino acid sequence: CASSQGQGKADGYTF.

The chain combines TRBV19 with TRBJ2-7; no firm D call. Trimming pared 1 base from V and 3 bases from J, leaving 7 bases between. The germline V gene has CDR1 LNHDA and CDR2 SQIVND (reference sequence). The CDR3 is 13 amino acids. Here the CDR3 reads CASSIVADYEQYF. CDR3 in DNA: TGTGCCAGTAGTATAGTCGCAGACTACGAGCAGTACTTC.

This clone was seen more than once but under ten times. V is TRBV5-6 and J is TRBJ1-1; weak D call: TRBD1 (6 bases). V was trimmed by 4 bases and J by 2 bases, leaving 12 bases between them. This CDR3 comprises 14 residues. Germline V CDR1 and CDR2: SGHDT, YYEEEE. This CDR3 reads CASSGGHLNTEAFF. For the CDR3, the DNA is TGTGCCAGCAGCGGGGGACACCTAAACACTGAAGCTTTCTTT.

The rearrangement joins TRBV7-3 to TRBJ1-2; the D gene is possibly TRBD1 (5 bases). CDR1 SGHTA and CDR2 FQGTGA come from the germline V gene. V was shortened by 2 bases and J by 8 bases, with 18 bases between the two germline ends. CDR3 size: 15 residues. The CDR3 DNA reads as TGTGCCAGCAGCTTATGGGCCACCACGGAGGGGGGCTACACCTTC. It translates to CASSLWATTEGGYTF.

The chain joins TRBV5-1 to TRBJ2-1, with a weak D call TRBD1 (5 bases). CDR3 size: 15 residues. Trimming took 1 base from V and 6 from J, leaving 14 bases between them. Germline V CDR1 and CDR2: SGHRS, YFSETQ. The CDR3 sequence: CASSLFLQRGNEQFF. The CDR3 nucleotides read TGCGCCAGCAGCTTGTTCCTACAAAGGGGCAATGAGCAGTTCTTC.

This sequence joins TRBV5-1 and TRBJ2-5, with 10 bases lining up with TRBD2. This CDR3 has 14 residues. Unmatched junction bases numbered 3, after V lost 1 base and J lost 6 bases. Germline-derived CDR1 and CDR2 are SGHRS and YFSETQ. CDR3 bases: TGCGCCAGCAGCTTGATGGGACTAGCGAAGACCCAGTACTTC. It is translated as CASSLMGLAKTQYF. Variable domain in full (rest from reference TRBV5-1 and TRBJ2-5): KAGVTQTPRYLIKTRGQQVTLSCSPISGHRSVSWYQQTPGQGLQFLFEYFSETQRNKGNFPGRFSGRQFSNSRSEMNVSTLELGDSALYLCASSLMGLAKTQYFGPGTRLLVL.

The chain recombines TRBV10-3 with TRBJ2-7; TRBD1 might be the D (6 bases). Germline CDR1 and CDR2: ENHRY and SYGVKD. The V end lost 8 bases, the J end lost 2 bases, and 10 bases lay between the germline ends. This CDR3 comprises 12 residues. CDR3 sequence (DNA): TGTGCCATCGGGGACACAGCCTACGAGCAGTACTTC. This sequence encodes CAIGDTAYEQYF.

This clone was seen only once. The J gene is TRBJ2-1, the V gene TRBV18, with 14 bases that match TRBD2. With 1 base clipped from V and 6 bases from J, the junction kept 5 bases outside the gene matches. The CDR3 has 17 residues. Germline CDR1 KGHSH, CDR2 LQKENI. The CDR3 reads CASSPRGLAGAFNEQFF. CDR3 in DNA: TGTGCCAGCTCACCACGGGGACTAGCGGGGGCCTTCAATGAGCAGTTCTTC. The whole variable domain, filled in from reference TRBV18 and TRBJ2-1, reads NAGVMQNPRHLVRRRGQEARLRCSPMKGHSHVYWYRQLPEEGLKFMVYLQKENIIDESGMPKERFSAEFPKEGPSILRIQQVVRGDSAAYFCASSPRGLAGAFNEQFFGPGTRLTVL.